Listed here is a single T cell receptor beta chain. Original handling: Reference gene primer amplification in the assay estimated nucleated cell counts. The repertoire was sequenced with immunoSEQ multiplex PCR; TCRdb's copy has only in-frame clones and lacks some. From that table come the V and J calls and clone size; the DNA was used to work out D and trimming. The sample shows around 74,000 clones, roughly 90% of them seen only once. This sample stems from a study of blood T cell repertoires in COVID-19. Background on the study: Samples came from the United States, Italy and Spain, spanning acute and convalescent COVID-19. PBMCs, B-cell-depleted T cells, or T cells were the source of the cDNA or gDNA that made up the material.

V lost 3 bases, J lost 4 bases, and 5 bases stayed unmatched. Looked up from germline, CDR1 is KGHSH and CDR2 is LQKENI. The CDR3 is 17 residues long. The clonotype comes from an elderly woman with active or convalescent COVID-19. Sequencing was done on a sample of peripheral blood. The V gene is TRBV18, the J gene TRBJ2-5; 16 nucleotides line up with TRBD2. The CDR3 DNA sequence: TGTGCCAGCTCACCGGGACTAGCGGGGGGGCCGAGAGAGACCCAGTACTTC. Encoded protein: CASSPGLAGGPRETQYF. The full variable domain, completed using reference TRBV18 and TRBJ2-5, is NAGVMQNPRHLVRRRGQEARLRCSPMKGHSHVYWYRQLPEEGLKFMVYLQKENIIDESGMPKERFSAEFPKEGPSILRIQQVVRGDSAAYFCASSPGLAGGPRETQYFGPGTRLLVL.